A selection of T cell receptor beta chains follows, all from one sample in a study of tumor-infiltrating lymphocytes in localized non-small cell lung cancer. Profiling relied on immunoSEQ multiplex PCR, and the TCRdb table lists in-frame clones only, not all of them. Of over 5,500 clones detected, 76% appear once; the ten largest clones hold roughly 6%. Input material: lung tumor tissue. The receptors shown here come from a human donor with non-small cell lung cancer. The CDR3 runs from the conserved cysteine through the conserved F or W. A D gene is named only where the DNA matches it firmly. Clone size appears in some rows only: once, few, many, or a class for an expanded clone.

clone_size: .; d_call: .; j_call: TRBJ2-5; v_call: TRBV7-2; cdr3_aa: CASSSQETQYF; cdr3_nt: TGTGCCAGCAGTTCGCAAGAGACCCAGTACTTC
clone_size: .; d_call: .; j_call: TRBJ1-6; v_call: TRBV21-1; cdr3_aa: CASSKGQGKNSPLHF; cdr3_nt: TGTGCCAGCAGCAAAGGGCAGGGGAAGAATTCACCCCTCCACTTT
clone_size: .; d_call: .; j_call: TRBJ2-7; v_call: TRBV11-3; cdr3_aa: CASQGAGGPRVTYEQYF; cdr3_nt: TGTGCCAGCCAGGGGGCGGGAGGACCGAGGGTAACCTACGAGCAGTACTTC
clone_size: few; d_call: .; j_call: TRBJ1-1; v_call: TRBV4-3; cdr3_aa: CASSQVAGLGAFF; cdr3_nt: TGCGCCAGCAGCCAAGTAGCTGGCCTAGGGGCTTTCTTT
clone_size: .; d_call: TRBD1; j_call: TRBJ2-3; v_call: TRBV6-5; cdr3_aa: CASKGAGRDTDTQYF; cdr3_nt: TGTGCCAGCAAGGGGGCGGGCAGGGACACAGATACGCAGTATTTT
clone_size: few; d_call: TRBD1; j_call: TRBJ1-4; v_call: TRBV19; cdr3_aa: CASRKQGDEKLFF; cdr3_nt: TGTGCCAGTAGGAAACAGGGGGATGAAAAACTGTTTTTT
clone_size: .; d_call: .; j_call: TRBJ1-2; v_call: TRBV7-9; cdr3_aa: CASSLDSLNYGYTF; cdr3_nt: TGTGCCAGCAGCTTGGACAGCCTTAACTATGGCTACACCTTC
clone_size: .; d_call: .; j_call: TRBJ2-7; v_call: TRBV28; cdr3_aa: CASSLVPARSYEQYF; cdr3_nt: TGTGCCAGCAGTTTGGTCCCAGCGAGGTCCTACGAGCAGTACTTC
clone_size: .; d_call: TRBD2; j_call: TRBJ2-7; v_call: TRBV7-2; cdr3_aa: CASTFEREGEQYF; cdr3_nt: TGTGCCAGCACCTTCGAGCGGGAGGGAGAGCAGTACTTC
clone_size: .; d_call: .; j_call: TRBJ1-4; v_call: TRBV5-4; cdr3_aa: CASSLDPGRANEKLFF; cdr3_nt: TGTGCCAGCAGCTTGGATCCGGGACGGGCTAATGAAAAACTGTTTTTT
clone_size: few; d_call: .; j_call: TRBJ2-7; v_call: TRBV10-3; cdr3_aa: CAIGKPTGAGVYEQYF; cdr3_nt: TGTGCCATCGGAAAGCCCACCGGGGCAGGGGTCTACGAGCAGTACTTC
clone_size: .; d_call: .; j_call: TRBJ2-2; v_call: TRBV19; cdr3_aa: CASSPTSGGELFF; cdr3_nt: TGTGCCAGTAGTCCCACTTCAGGGGGGGAGCTGTTTTTT
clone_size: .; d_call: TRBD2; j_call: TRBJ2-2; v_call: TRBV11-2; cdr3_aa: CASSSEGGSGRGDTGELFF; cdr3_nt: TGTGCCAGCAGCTCCGAGGGGGGTAGCGGGAGGGGGGACACCGGGGAGCTGTTTTTT
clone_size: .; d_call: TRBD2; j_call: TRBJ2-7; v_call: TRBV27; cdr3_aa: CASSLGLAGVPYEQYF; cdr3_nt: TGTGCCAGCAGTTTAGGTCTAGCGGGAGTTCCCTACGAGCAGTACTTC
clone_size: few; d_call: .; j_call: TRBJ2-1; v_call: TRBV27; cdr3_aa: CASSEQEGPDEQFF; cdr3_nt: TGTGCCAGCAGCGAACAGGAAGGGCCAGATGAGCAGTTCTTC
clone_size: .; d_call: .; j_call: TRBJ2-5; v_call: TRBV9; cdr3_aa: CASSVGPLETQYF; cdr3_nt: TGTGCCAGCAGCGTAGGCCCGCTTGAGACCCAGTACTTC
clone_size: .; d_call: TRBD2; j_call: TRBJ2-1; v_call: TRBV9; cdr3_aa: CASSVAGQRGYNEQFF; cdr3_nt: TGTGCCAGCAGCGTAGCGGGTCAGCGGGGATACAATGAGCAGTTCTTC
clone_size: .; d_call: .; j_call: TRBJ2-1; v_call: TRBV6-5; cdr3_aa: CASSHDYNEQFF; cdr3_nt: TGTGCCAGCAGCCATGATTACAATGAGCAGTTCTTC
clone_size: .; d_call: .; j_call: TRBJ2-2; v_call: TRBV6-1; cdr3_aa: CASSESLGGNTGELFF; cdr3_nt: TGTGCCAGCAGTGAATCTCTTGGGGGCAACACCGGGGAGCTGTTTTTT
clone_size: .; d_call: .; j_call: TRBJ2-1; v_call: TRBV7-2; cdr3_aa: CASSRTLVVPEQFF; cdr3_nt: TGTGCCAGCAGCCGAACTCTAGTAGTGCCTGAGCAGTTCTTC
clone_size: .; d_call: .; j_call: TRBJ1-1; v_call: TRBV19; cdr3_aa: CASSMIGQTNTEAFF; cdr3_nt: TGTGCCAGTAGTATGATTGGGCAGACTAACACTGAAGCTTTCTTT
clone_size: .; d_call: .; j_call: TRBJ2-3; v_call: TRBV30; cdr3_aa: CAWSVGSGGTDTQYF; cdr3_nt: TGTGCCTGGAGTGTAGGGTCAGGGGGCACAGATACGCAGTATTTT
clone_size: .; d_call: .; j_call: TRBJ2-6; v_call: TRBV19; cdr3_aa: CASSMLVGGSGANVLTF; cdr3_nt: TGTGCCAGTAGTATGTTAGTGGGAGGCTCTGGGGCCAACGTCCTGACTTTC
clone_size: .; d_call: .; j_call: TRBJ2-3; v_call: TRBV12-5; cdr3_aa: CASGFYTDTQYF; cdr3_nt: TGTGCTAGTGGTTTTTACACAGATACGCAGTATTTT
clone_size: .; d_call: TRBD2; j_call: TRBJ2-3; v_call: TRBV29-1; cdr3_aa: CSVELAGGRDTQYF; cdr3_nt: TGCAGCGTGGAACTAGCGGGAGGGCGGGATACGCAGTATTTT
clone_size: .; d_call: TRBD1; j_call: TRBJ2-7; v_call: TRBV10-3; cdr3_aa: CAIGGGQGYEQYF; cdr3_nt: TGTGCCATCGGGGGGGGACAGGGCTACGAGCAGTACTTC
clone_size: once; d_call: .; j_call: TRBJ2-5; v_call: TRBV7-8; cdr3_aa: CASSLALTNQETQYF; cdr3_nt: TGTGCCAGCAGCTTAGCGCTTACAAACCAAGAGACCCAGTACTTC
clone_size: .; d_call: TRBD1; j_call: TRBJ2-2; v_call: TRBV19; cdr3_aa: CASRSYGQGAAGELFF; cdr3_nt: TGTGCCAGTAGGAGCTACGGACAGGGGGCTGCCGGGGAGCTGTTTTTT
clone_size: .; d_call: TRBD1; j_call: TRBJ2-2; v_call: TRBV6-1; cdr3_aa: CASSDDRGHTGELFF; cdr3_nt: TGTGCCAGCAGTGATGACAGGGGGCACACCGGGGAGCTGTTTTTT
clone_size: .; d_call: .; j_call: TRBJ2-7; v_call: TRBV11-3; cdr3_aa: CASSPGSRSGSYEQYF; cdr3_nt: TGTGCCAGCAGCCCCGGGTCTCGTAGCGGCTCCTACGAGCAGTACTTC
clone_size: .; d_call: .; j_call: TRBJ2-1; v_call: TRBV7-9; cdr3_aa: CASSLDRSSYNEQFF; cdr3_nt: TGTGCCAGCAGCTTAGACCGGAGCTCCTACAATGAGCAGTTCTTC
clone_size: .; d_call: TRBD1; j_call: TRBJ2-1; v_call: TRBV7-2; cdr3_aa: CASSLEAGTGGNEQFF; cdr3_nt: TGTGCCAGCAGCTTAGAGGCCGGGACAGGGGGCAATGAGCAGTTCTTC
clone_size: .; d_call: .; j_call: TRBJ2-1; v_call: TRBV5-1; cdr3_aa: CASSLGGRSSYNEQFF; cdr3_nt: TGCGCCAGCAGCTTGGGTGGCCGTAGCTCCTACAATGAGCAGTTCTTC
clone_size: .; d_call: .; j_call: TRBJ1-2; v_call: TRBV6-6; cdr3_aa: CAVVPGTVANYGYTF; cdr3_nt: TGTGCTGTTGTCCCTGGGACCGTAGCTAACTATGGCTACACCTTC
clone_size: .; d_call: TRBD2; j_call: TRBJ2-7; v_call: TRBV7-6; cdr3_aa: CASSLGAASGYEQYF; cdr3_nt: TGTGCCAGCAGCTTAGGAGCGGCTAGCGGTTACGAGCAGTACTTC
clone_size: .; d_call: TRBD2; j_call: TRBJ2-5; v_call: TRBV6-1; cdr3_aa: CASSEAQAGIQETQYF; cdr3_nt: TGTGCCAGCAGTGAAGCGCAAGCGGGGATCCAAGAGACCCAGTACTTC
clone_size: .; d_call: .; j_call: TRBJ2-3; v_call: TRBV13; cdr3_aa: CASSLLRGGTDTQYF; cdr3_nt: TGTGCCAGCAGCTTATTAAGGGGCGGGACAGATACGCAGTATTTT
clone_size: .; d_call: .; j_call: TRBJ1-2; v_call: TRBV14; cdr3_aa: CASSQGAAAYGYTF; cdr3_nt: TGTGCCAGCAGCCAGGGGGCGGCGGCTTATGGCTACACCTTC
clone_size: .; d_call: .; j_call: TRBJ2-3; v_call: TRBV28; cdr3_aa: CASNFLAEASTDTQYF; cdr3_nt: TGTGCCAGCAACTTCTTAGCGGAAGCTAGCACAGATACGCAGTATTTT
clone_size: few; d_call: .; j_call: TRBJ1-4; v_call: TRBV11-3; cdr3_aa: CASSPPGRDEKLFF; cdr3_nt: TGTGCCAGCAGCCCCCCAGGGCGGGATGAAAAACTGTTTTTT
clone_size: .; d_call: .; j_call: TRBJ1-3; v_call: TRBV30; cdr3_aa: CAWSGRNTIYF; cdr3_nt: TGTGCCTGGAGTGGCAGAAACACCATATATTTT
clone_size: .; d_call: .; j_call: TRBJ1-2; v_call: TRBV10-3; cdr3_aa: CAINRGEANYGYTF; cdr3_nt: TGTGCCATCAACCGCGGGGAAGCTAACTATGGCTACACCTTC
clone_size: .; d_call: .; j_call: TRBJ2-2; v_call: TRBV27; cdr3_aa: CASSPTNTGELFF; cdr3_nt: TGTGCCAGCAGTCCGACGAACACCGGGGAGCTGTTTTTT
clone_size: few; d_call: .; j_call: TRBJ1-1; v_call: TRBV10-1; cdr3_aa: CASTLLPADGQAFF; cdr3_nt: TGCGCCAGCACCCTGTTACCCGCGGACGGTCAAGCTTTCTTT
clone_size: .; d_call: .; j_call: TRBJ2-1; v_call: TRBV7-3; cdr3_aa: CASSHSGLPSSSYNEQFF; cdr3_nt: TGTGCCAGCAGCCATTCGGGCCTCCCTTCGAGCTCCTACAATGAGCAGTTCTTC